The T cell receptor beta chain under discussion was sequenced for a study of OX40 agonist ivuxolimab in advanced cancers. The overall study: A male proportion of more than 75% was recorded, with mean age around 64 years and range about 20 to 90. Regarding the study as a whole: What antigens the expanded peripheral T cells recognized was never established. On average, CD8+ T cells had more expanded clones than CD4+.

Samples of blood were obtained at baseline, on cycle 4 day 1, and on cycle 7 day 1. Trimming took off 2 bases at V and 2 bases at J, with 19 bases between the two ends. Per the germline V gene, CDR1 is MNHNS and CDR2 is SASEGT. This CDR3 contains 18 residues. Remarks on this clone: Its target is not known.

Sequencing used immunoSEQ multiplex PCR; TCRdb keeps in-frame clones, though not all of them. The sample records 97,000 or so clones, 85% to 90% being singletons. The chain combines TRBV6-1 with TRBJ2-1; possibly TRBD1 or TRBD2 for D (5 bases each). The starting material was CD4+ or CD8+ T cells sorted from blood, obtained in a trial of the OX40 agonist ivuxolimab. The origin of this receptor is an adult with an advanced solid tumor such as melanoma, head and neck, liver or kidney cancer. CDR3 DNA: TGTGCCAGCAGTGAACTGGGCGCAGGGACCCCCCCCTACAATGAGCAGTTCTTC. As protein: CASSELGAGTPPYNEQFF.